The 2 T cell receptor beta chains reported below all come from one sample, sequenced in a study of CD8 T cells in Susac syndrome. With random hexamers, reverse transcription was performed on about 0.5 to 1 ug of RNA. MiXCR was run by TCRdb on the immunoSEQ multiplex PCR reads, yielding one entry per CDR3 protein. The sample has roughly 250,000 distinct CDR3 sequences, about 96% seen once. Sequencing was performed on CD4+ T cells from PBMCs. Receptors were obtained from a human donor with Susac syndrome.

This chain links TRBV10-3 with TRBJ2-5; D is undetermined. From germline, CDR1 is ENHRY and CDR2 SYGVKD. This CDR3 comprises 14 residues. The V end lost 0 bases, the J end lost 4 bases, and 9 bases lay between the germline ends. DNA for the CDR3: TGTGCCATCAGTGAGTCGAGCAGGACAGAGACCCAGTACTTC. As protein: CAISESSRTETQYF.

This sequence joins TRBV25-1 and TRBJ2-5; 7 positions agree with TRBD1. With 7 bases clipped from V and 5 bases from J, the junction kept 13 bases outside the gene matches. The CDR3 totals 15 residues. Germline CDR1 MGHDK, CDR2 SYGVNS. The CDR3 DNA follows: TGTGCCAGCACGTCCTCCAGGGGGTCGGAGGAGACCCAGTACTTC. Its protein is CASTSSRGSEETQYF. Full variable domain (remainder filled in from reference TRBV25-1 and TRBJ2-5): EADIYQTPRYLVIGTGKKITLECSQTMGHDKMYWYQQDPGMELHLIHYSYGVNSTEKGDLSSESTVSRIRTEHFPLTLESARPSHTSQYLCASTSSRGSEETQYFGPGTRLLVL.